The 9 T cell receptor beta chains below were found in one sample sequenced in a study of cytomegalovirus exposure and HLA in healthy donors. The primer mix had 60 Vbeta and 13 Jbeta primers. Data came from immunoSEQ multiplex PCR; TCRdb stores just in-frame clones and leaves some out. This table has tens of thousands of clones, more than 80% appearing once. Sequencing was carried out using PBMCs. The receptors were gathered from a woman aged 30 to 39 in good health and CMV-seronegative.

This clone was counted between two and nine times. The V gene is TRBV2, the J gene TRBJ1-4; the match to TRBD1 covers 9 bases. Germline CDR1 reads SNHLY; CDR2 reads FYNNEI. V lost 5 bases to trimming and J lost 2 bases; unmatched junction nucleotides: 6. The CDR3 has 16 residues. The CDR3 nucleotides are TGTGCCAGCAGTCCACTAGGGACAGGGACTAATGAAAAACTGTTTTTT. It specifies CASSPLGTGTNEKLFF.

This clone was detected once. The V and J genes are TRBV9 and TRBJ2-2, with 7 positions matching TRBD1. Looked up from germline, CDR1 is SGDLS and CDR2 is YYNGEE. The CDR3 has 15 amino acids. With V trimmed by 3 bases and J by 1 base, 3 bases remained unmatched. In nucleotides, the CDR3 is TGTGCCAGCAGCGGCAGGGGGAGGAACACCGGGGAGCTGTTTTTT. Its translation: CASSGRGRNTGELFF.

Here the CDR3 DNA reads TGTGCCAGCAGCTTGGTCGCTAGGCATGAGCAGTTCTTC. Translated, it gives CASSLVARHEQFF. The chain combines TRBV5-5 with TRBJ2-1; D is undetermined. The CDR3 loop spans 13 amino acids. Deletions cut 0 bases from V and 8 bases from J, with 9 bases between. CDR1 and CDR2 (germline): SGHKS, YYEKEE (reference sequence).

The gene calls are TRBV19 and TRBJ2-5; the match to TRBD1 covers 9 bases. The CDR3 length is 13 residues. Germline V gene data show CDR1 as LNHDA and CDR2 as SQIVND (reference sequence). The V segment lost 9 bases and the J segment 11 bases; nucleotides outside the gene matches: 13. CDR3 sequence reads: CASANRDRAKQYF. Written as DNA, the CDR3 is TGTGCCAGCGCAAACCGGGACAGGGCCAAGCAGTACTTC.

This chain links TRBV9 with TRBJ2-1; TRBD2 aligns across 9 bases. The CDR3 covers 16 residues. Trimming removed 3 bases from V and 2 bases from J; junction bases left unmatched: 6. Germline CDR1 is SGDLS and CDR2 is YYNGEE. This CDR3 reads CASSALAGDTYNEQFF. In nucleotides, the CDR3 is TGTGCCAGCAGCGCATTAGCGGGAGACACCTACAATGAGCAGTTCTTC.

V usage is TRBV7-2 and J usage is TRBJ2-2, with 9 bases aligning to TRBD2. J gave up 6 bases and V 5 bases, and 10 bases lay outside the gene matches. Germline CDR1 reads SGHTA; CDR2 reads FQGNSA. The CDR3 consists of 16 residues. The CDR3 nucleotides are TGTGCCAGCAGCCAAAATCTAGCGGGACTGGCCGGGGAGCTGTTTTTT. It encodes CASSQNLAGLAGELFF. The full variable domain, with the rest looked up from reference TRBV7-2 and TRBJ2-2, is GAGVSQSPSNKVTEKGKDVELRCDPISGHTALYWYRQSLGQGLEFLIYFQGNSAPDKSGLPSDRFSAERTGGSVSTLTIQRTQQEDSAVYLCASSQNLAGLAGELFFGEGSRLTVL.

J is TRBJ2-2 and V is TRBV5-1; D may be TRBD1 (5 bases). The CDR3 has 15 amino acids. V dropped 1 base and J dropped 4 bases, with 11 bases sitting between them. Germline values: CDR1 SGHRS, CDR2 YFSETQ. The CDR3 is CASSLHQGPTGELFF. The CDR3 DNA reads TGCGCCAGCAGCTTGCATCAGGGCCCCACCGGGGAGCTGTTTTTT.

V and J are TRBV5-6 and TRBJ2-2; TRBD1 matches 7 bases. The germline V gene has CDR1 SGHDT and CDR2 YYEEEE. After removal of 5 bases from V and 7 bases from J, the junction contained 8 bases not matched to a gene. This CDR3 is 14 amino acids long. DNA for the CDR3: TGTGCCAGCAGGAAAGACAGGGTTAACGGGGAGCTGTTTTTT. It is translated as CASRKDRVNGELFF.

V gene TRBV5-1 combines with J gene TRBJ2-2; D unclear. The CDR3 is made up of 15 amino acids. V dropped 1 base and J dropped 1 base, with 8 bases sitting between them. Looked up from germline, CDR1 is SGHRS and CDR2 is YFSETQ. CDR3 in amino acids: CASSLPSGNTGELFF. CDR3 bases: TGCGCCAGCAGCTTGCCTAGTGGGAACACCGGGGAGCTGTTTTTT. The full variable domain, its missing parts supplied by reference TRBV5-1 and TRBJ2-2, is KAGVTQTPRYLIKTRGQQVTLSCSPISGHRSVSWYQQTPGQGLQFLFEYFSETQRNKGNFPGRFSGRQFSNSRSEMNVSTLELGDSALYLCASSLPSGNTGELFFGEGSRLTVL.